This T cell receptor beta chain stems from a study of cytomegalovirus exposure and HLA in healthy donors. Findings of the study overall: Most TCRs appeared rarely, but some public TCRs recurred in many donors. In a later analysis, an Asian-associated ancestry cluster reportedly showed fewer N-insertions than the roughly 730-donor mean. It was in a later analysis that TCR association rates were seen to vary by HLA locus, highest for DRB1 and lowest for HLA-C.

Both 60 Vbeta primers and 13 Jbeta primers went into the PCR. In the original processing: It was a later analysis that counted roughly 79 million unique TCR beta chains, of which around 11 million were shared. The repertoire was sequenced with immunoSEQ multiplex PCR; TCRdb's copy has only in-frame clones and lacks some. V and J calls and clone size are those listed in that table; D and trimming were worked out from the DNA. This table has about 200,000 clones, 65% to 90% appearing once. The germline V and J ends were trimmed by 6 bases and 0 bases, with 11 bases remaining between them. Germline V gives CDR1 MDHEN, CDR2 SYDVKM. CDR3 length equals 14 residues. In the case of this clone: The antigen remains unidentified.

This TCR was recovered from a girl aged 10 to 17 in good health and CMV-seronegative. This chain links TRBV28 with TRBJ1-1; D unclear. Material for sequencing was PBMCs. Here the CDR3 DNA reads TGTGCCAGCAGGACTCAGCTTTTGAACACTGAAGCTTTCTTT. Encoded protein: CASRTQLLNTEAFF.